These 14 T cell receptor beta chains came from one sample sequenced in a study of shared clonotypes between healthy human individuals. CD8 cells classed as naive were CD45RO-negative and positively selected for CCR7, excluding terminally differentiated effector memory CD45RA+ cells. Method: immunoSEQ multiplex PCR; TCRdb's copy keeps in-frame clones and lacks some. Of about 2 million clones listed, about 95% are singletons. Sequenced input: naive CD8+ T cells sorted from blood. The receptors originated from a man aged 18 to 29 in good health.

The chain recombines TRBV7-2 with TRBJ2-7; possible D gene TRBD2, 5 bases. CDR3 length equals 14 residues. With 7 bases removed from V and 2 bases from J, the gap between germline ends came to 15 bases. Germline CDR1 SGHTA, CDR2 FQGNSA. The DNA of the CDR3 is TGTGCCAGCACCCCCCGGGGTGCGACCTACGAGCAGTACTTC. It yields the protein CASTPRGATYEQYF.

The chain has TRBV28 and TRBJ2-7; TRBD1 aligns across 7 bases. The trim removed 6 bases at V and 3 bases at J, leaving 14 bases unmatched. The CDR3 has 16 residues. Germline CDR1 MDHEN, CDR2 SYDVKM. CDR3 loop: CASRSDREQFFYEQYF. CDR3 sequence (DNA): TGTGCCAGCAGGAGCGACAGGGAACAATTCTTCTACGAGCAGTACTTC. Variable domain in full (rest from reference TRBV28 and TRBJ2-7): DVKVTQSSRYLVKRTGEKVFLECVQDMDHENMFWYRQDPGLGLRLIYFSYDVKMKEKGDIPEGYSVSREKKERFSLILESASTNQTSMYLCASRSDREQFFYEQYFGPGTRLTVT.

This clone was recorded only once. The chain employs TRBV5-1 and TRBJ2-1, with TRBD2 as a possible D gene (6 bases). The germline V gene encodes CDR1 SGHRS and CDR2 YFSETQ. Trimming removed 4 bases from V and 8 bases from J, with 13 bases in between. The CDR3 runs to 13 residues. The DNA for the CDR3 is TGCGCCAGCAGCCAAGGTAGCGGCTATGAGCAGTTCTTC. It specifies CASSQGSGYEQFF.

CDR3 coding DNA: TGTGCCAGCAGTTTAGGCCTCCCGGAGGTCTACGAGCAGTACTTC. This codes for CASSLGLPEVYEQYF. The gene calls are TRBV27 and TRBJ2-7; the D gene is possibly TRBD2 (5 bases). Germline lookup yields CDR1 MNHEY and CDR2 SMNVEV (reference sequence). V lost 2 bases and J lost 3, with 14 bases in between. This CDR3 has 15 residues.

The chain couples TRBV28 to TRBJ2-7; 9 bases are a match to TRBD1. V gave up 3 bases and J gave up 0 bases; unmatched junction bases: 6. This CDR3 is 16 amino acids long. Germline V gene data show CDR1 as MDHEN and CDR2 as SYDVKM. CDR3 residues: CASSFSTGGASYEQYF. As DNA, the CDR3 is TGTGCCAGCAGTTTCTCCACAGGGGGCGCCTCCTACGAGCAGTACTTC. Full variable domain (missing parts from reference TRBV28 and TRBJ2-7): DVKVTQSSRYLVKRTGEKVFLECVQDMDHENMFWYRQDPGLGLRLIYFSYDVKMKEKGDIPEGYSVSREKKERFSLILESASTNQTSMYLCASSFSTGGASYEQYFGPGTRLTVT.

The CDR3 sequence: CASSSFETGVRAQYF. The CDR3 nucleotides read TGTGCCAGCAGTTCATTTGAAACCGGGGTGCGGGCCCAGTACTTC. The chain uses TRBV27 and TRBJ2-5, with TRBD2 as a possible D gene (5 bases). V dropped 4 bases and J dropped 9 bases, with 21 bases sitting between them. The CDR3 has 15 residues. Per germline, CDR1 MNHEY and CDR2 SMNVEV (reference sequence).

J is TRBJ2-7 and V is TRBV6-5; 8 positions agree with TRBD1. CDR3 length equals 13 residues. CDR1 and CDR2 from the germline V gene are MNHEY and SVGAGI. Trimming took 2 bases from V and 6 from J; bases not matched to a gene: 3. CDR3: CASSYGTGREQYF. The CDR3 DNA follows: TGTGCCAGCAGTTACGGGACAGGTCGCGAGCAGTACTTC.

V is TRBV5-1 and J is TRBJ2-5; 9 positions match TRBD2. Germline V gene data show CDR1 as SGHRS and CDR2 as YFSETQ. J gave up 4 bases and V 2 bases, and 18 bases lay outside the gene matches. CDR3 size: 19 residues. The CDR3 nucleotides are TGCGCCAGCAGCTTTGGGGACTGGCGGGAGGGCCTGATGGGAGAGACCCAGTACTTC. Protein product: CASSFGDWREGLMGETQYF.

The chain couples TRBV4-1 to TRBJ2-1; 9 bases agree with TRBD2. The CDR3 sequence is 15 residues long. V lost 1 base, J lost 3 bases, and 1 base stayed unmatched. Per germline, CDR1 MGHRA and CDR2 YSYEKL. The CDR3, as DNA: TGCGCCAGCAGCCAAGTTAGCGGGGGCTACAATGAGCAGTTCTTC. It codes for CASSQVSGGYNEQFF.

The chain carries TRBV6-6 and TRBJ1-2; 9 nucleotides agree with TRBD1. The CDR3 length is 14 residues. The trim removed 5 bases at V and 6 bases at J, leaving 7 bases unmatched. Per germline, CDR1 MNHNY and CDR2 SVGAGI (reference sequence). The CDR3 region has the DNA TGTGCCAGCAGTCCCGGGACAGGGAGGCATGGCTACACCTTC. The encoded protein is CASSPGTGRHGYTF.

This clone was counted a single time. The chain is built from TRBV10-3 and TRBJ2-7, with 7 bases matching TRBD2. With 3 bases clipped from V and 1 base from J, the junction kept 3 bases outside the gene matches. Germline CDR1 ENHRY, CDR2 SYGVKD. The CDR3 loop spans 14 amino acids. CDR3 protein: CAISDDGGSYEQYF. In DNA, the CDR3 is TGTGCCATCAGTGATGACGGGGGGTCCTACGAGCAGTACTTC.

This rearrangement joins TRBV5-1 to TRBJ2-7, with D unclear. The V gene lost 0 bases and the J gene lost 6 bases, with 19 bases spanning the gap. CDR1 SGHRS and CDR2 YFSETQ come from the germline V gene. The CDR3 loop spans 16 amino acids. CDR3 region: CASSLGYGDWYSEQYF. The CDR3 DNA reads as TGCGCCAGCAGCTTGGGGTATGGGGATTGGTACTCCGAGCAGTACTTC.

The chain uses TRBV11-2 and TRBJ2-4; D possibly corresponds to TRBD2 (6 bases). Trimming pared 8 bases from V and 4 bases from J, leaving 12 bases between. The germline V gene has CDR1 SGHAT and CDR2 FQNNGV. CDR3 length: 13 amino acids. Here the CDR3 DNA reads TGTGCCAGCTCCGCGGGGCCGAAAAACATTCAGTACTTC. Translated: CASSAGPKNIQYF.

Points on this clone: The sample carries other DNA sequences with the same CDR3. This chain uses TRBV6-5 with TRBJ1-1; 7 bases map to TRBD1. J was trimmed by 1 base and V by 4 bases; bases with no gene match: 3. The germline V gene encodes CDR1 MNHEY and CDR2 SVGAGI. The CDR3 consists of 14 residues. The CDR3 DNA is TGTGCCAGCAGTTGGGCAGGGGGGAACACTGAAGCTTTCTTT. It codes for CASSWAGGNTEAFF.